Here is one TCR beta chain with its context. The sample originates from a study of OX40 agonist ivuxolimab in advanced cancers. Study-wide context: Patients treated during dose escalation were battling hepatocellular carcinoma, melanoma, renal cell or head and neck cancer. Males comprised approximately 81% of the group, whose mean age was roughly 60 years (range roughly 23 to 80).

Germline CDR1 is LGHNA and CDR2 is YNFKEQ. This CDR3 has 15 residues. Trimming pared 0 bases from V and 3 bases from J, leaving 9 bases between. Clones were sequenced by immunoSEQ multiplex PCR, and TCRdb holds only the in-frame ones, with some missing. The sample consists of 99,000 or so clones, about 91% of them appearing once. The chain recombines TRBV4-2 with TRBJ2-1; perhaps D is TRBD1 or TRBD2 (5 bases each). This TCR was sampled from an adult with an advanced solid tumor such as melanoma, head and neck, liver or kidney cancer. The sample consisted of CD4+ or CD8+ T cells sorted from blood, taken in a trial of the OX40 agonist ivuxolimab. CDR3 coding DNA: TGTGCCAGCAGCCAAGATTTGGGGGTCTACAATGAGCAGTTCTTC. Amino acid sequence: CASSQDLGVYNEQFF.